This T cell receptor (beta chain) originates from a study of shared clonotypes between healthy human individuals. Whole-study context: Researchers assigned three CD4 naive, three CD4 memory, two CD8 naive and one CD8 memory plate to each donor. Study results and caveats: Shared clonotypes across all four donors exceeded non-shared ones in generation probability. A few donors had 4% to 5% of their naive CD4 clonotypes in common. Relative to memory subsets, naive subsets generally showed larger estimated richness.

Concerning this clone itself: Its specificity is unknown.

The assay was immunoSEQ multiplex PCR, and TCRdb's table has in-frame clones only and misses some. Of around 2,000,000 clones detected, about 92% appear once; the ten largest clones hold 1.7%. CD45RO-negative, CCR7-positively selected cells formed the naive CD8 fraction, excluding terminally differentiated effector memory CD45RA+ cells. CDR1 and CDR2 (germline): MGHDK, SYGVNS. CDR3 length: 15 amino acids. Trimming took off 1 base at V and 5 bases at J, with 12 bases between the two ends. The sample was naive CD8+ T cells from PBMCs. The rearrangement joins TRBV25-1 to TRBJ1-3; TRBD1 is a possible D gene (6 bases). This TCR was recovered from a man younger than 30 in good health. Some clones in this sample may be carry-over from other donors' samples. In nucleotides, the CDR3 is TGTGCCAGCAGTGAATCAGTTGGGGGGCGAAACACCATATATTTT. Amino acid sequence: CASSESVGGRNTIYF. Supplemented by reference TRBV25-1 and TRBJ1-3, the full variable domain reads EADIYQTPRYLVIGTGKKITLECSQTMGHDKMYWYQQDPGMELHLIHYSYGVNSTEKGDLSSESTVSRIRTEHFPLTLESARPSHTSQYLCASSESVGGRNTIYFGEGSWLTVV.